The T cell receptor (beta chain) under discussion was sequenced for a study of human T cells and chemical hapten exposure. The V gene's germline CDR1 is MDHEN and CDR2 SYDVKM. Trimming took 6 bases from V and 3 from J; bases not matched to a gene: 4. This CDR3 comprises 13 residues. Individual cDNA molecules each carried unique molecular identifiers attached by the library. Via MiXCR, TCRdb re-called the RACE reads, giving one row per CDR3 protein. The sample lists tens of thousands of distinct CDR3 sequences, 8% to 10% occurring once. This clonotype has ten or more counts. This sample's time point: pre-sensitization, week 0. The treatment denotes: therapeutic diphenylcyclopropenone sensitization with weekly scalp DPC.

The V gene is TRBV28, the J gene TRBJ1-2; 7 positions agree with TRBD1. The TCR comes from a woman aged 35 to 49 with alopecia areata. Some clones in this sample may be carry-over from other donors' samples. The sample was whole blood, taken in connection with sensitization to the hapten diphenylcyclopropenone (DPC). CDR3 nucleotide sequence: TGTGCCAGCAGGACAGGGATCTACTATGGCTACACCTTC. As protein: CASRTGIYYGYTF.